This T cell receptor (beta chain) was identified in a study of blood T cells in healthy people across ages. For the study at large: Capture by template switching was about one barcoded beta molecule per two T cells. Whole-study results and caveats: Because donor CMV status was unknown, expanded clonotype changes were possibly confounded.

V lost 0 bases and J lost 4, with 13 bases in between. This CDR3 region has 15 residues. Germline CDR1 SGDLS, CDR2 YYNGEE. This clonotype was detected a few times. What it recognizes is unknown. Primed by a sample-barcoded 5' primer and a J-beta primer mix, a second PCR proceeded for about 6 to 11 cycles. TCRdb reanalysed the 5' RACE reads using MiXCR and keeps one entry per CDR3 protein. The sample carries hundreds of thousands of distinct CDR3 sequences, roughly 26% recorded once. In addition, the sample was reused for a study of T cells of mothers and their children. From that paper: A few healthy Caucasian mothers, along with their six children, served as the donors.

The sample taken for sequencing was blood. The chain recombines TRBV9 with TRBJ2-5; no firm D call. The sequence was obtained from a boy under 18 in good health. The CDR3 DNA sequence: TGTGCCAGCAGCGTAGAAGGCATCCCGATAGAGACCCAGTACTTC. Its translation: CASSVEGIPIETQYF. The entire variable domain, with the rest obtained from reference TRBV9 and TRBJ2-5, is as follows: DSGVTQTPKHLITATGQRVTLRCSPRSGDLSVYWYQQSLDQGLQFLIQYYNGEERAKGNILERFSAQQFPDLHSELNLSSLELGDSALYFCASSVEGIPIETQYFGPGTRLLVL.